This T cell receptor (beta chain) was recovered during a study of T-cell memory formation after mild COVID-19. Overall study findings and caveats: Cross-reactive memory appears to have joined, as suggested by some responding clones showing up in pre-infection memory.

TCR alpha and TCR beta cDNA libraries with sample barcodes and UMIs came from 5'RACE using constant-segment primers. One entry per CDR3 protein results from TCRdb running MiXCR on the 5' RACE reads. The data show 85,000 to 130,000 distinct CDR3 sequences, about an eighth seen once. Trimming stripped 5 bases from V and 3 bases from J, with 5 bases between. The CDR3 is made up of 11 amino acids. This clonotype was seen only a few times. Its antigen is undetermined. V gene TRBV12-3 or TRBV12-4 combines with J gene TRBJ2-7; D uncertain. Sequencing was carried out using PBMCs or a T cell subset sorted from them (not recorded which). The clonotype was recovered from an adult woman who had mild COVID-19 (a few samples of this study predate the infection). Cell type and time point are not known. The CDR3 nucleotides read TGTGCCAGCAGTATCCACTACGAGCAGTACTTC. This codes for CASSIHYEQYF.